The 30 T cell receptor beta chains below were found in one sample sequenced in a study of shared clonotypes between healthy human individuals. Only in-frame clones appear in the TCRdb table, and some are missing; sequencing was by immunoSEQ multiplex PCR. The data contain more than 850,000 clones, about four fifths of them singletons. Sequencing input: memory CD4+ T cells from PBMCs. Described subset: CD45RA-negative fraction. Receptors originate from a man aged 18 to 30 in good health. Some clones in this sample may be carry-over from other donors' samples.

The chain joins TRBV5-1 to TRBJ2-7, with a weak D call TRBD1 (7 bases). Trimming took 3 bases from V and 5 from J, leaving 21 bases between them. Germline CDR1 is SGHRS and CDR2 is YFSETQ. This CDR3 region has 16 residues. The CDR3 region is CASSWTLRGRSNEQYF. The CDR3 DNA follows: TGCGCCAGCAGCTGGACCCTCAGGGGGAGGTCCAACGAGCAGTACTTC.

The CDR3 region has the DNA TGTGCCAGCAGTTTAGCCGGGACTAGCGGTACCTACGAGCAGTACTTC. It specifies CASSLAGTSGTYEQYF. The V call is TRBV28, the J call TRBJ2-7, with 11 bases fitting TRBD2. V gave up 2 bases and J gave up 2 bases; unmatched junction bases: 5. CDR3 length: 16 amino acids. CDR1 and CDR2 from the germline V gene are MDHEN and SYDVKM.

The chain carries TRBV6-1 and TRBJ2-3; TRBD2 matches 8 bases. CDR1 is MNHNS, CDR2 SASEGT, per germline. V lost 3 bases to trimming and J lost 2 bases; unmatched junction nucleotides: 4. The CDR3 sequence is 15 residues long. The CDR3 DNA reads TGTGCCAGCAGTGAGGGACTAGTGATCACAGATACGCAGTATTTT. The encoded protein is CASSEGLVITDTQYF.

The V and J genes are TRBV2 and TRBJ1-5; possible D gene TRBD1, 6 bases. V shed 3 bases and J shed 3 bases, with 12 bases lying between them. Per germline, CDR1 SNHLY and CDR2 FYNNEI. The CDR3 contains 15 residues. The CDR3 region is CASSERTAYNQPQHF. In DNA, the CDR3 is TGTGCCAGCAGTGAGAGGACAGCCTACAATCAGCCCCAGCATTTT.

V usage is TRBV9 and J usage is TRBJ2-5; unclear D gene. This CDR3 is 13 amino acids long. Per the germline V gene, CDR1 is SGDLS and CDR2 is YYNGEE. Trimming pared 0 bases from V and 3 bases from J, leaving 6 bases between. As DNA, the CDR3 is TGTGCCAGCAGCGTAGATCTGAAAGAGACCCAGTACTTC. It is translated as CASSVDLKETQYF.

V usage is TRBV19 and J usage is TRBJ1-2; the D is unclear. V shed 9 bases and J shed 4 bases, with 12 bases lying between them. The CDR3 runs 12 residues. In germline, CDR1 is LNHDA, CDR2 SQIVND (reference sequence). CDR3 nucleotides: TGTGCCAGCCTTGGACCGGGCTATGGCTACACCTTC. Translated: CASLGPGYGYTF.

This clone has a single count. The chain uses TRBV6-1 and TRBJ2-7; D not resolved. Trimming shortened V by 6 bases and J by 0 bases, and 15 bases separated the two germline ends. The length of the CDR3 is 15 residues. The germline CDR1 and CDR2 sequences are MNHNS and SASEGT. Here the CDR3 DNA reads TGTGCCAGCAGGTCCAGTGCCCCAAGCTCCTACGAGCAGTACTTC. It translates to CASRSSAPSSYEQYF.

This clone has a count of ten or more. The chain combines TRBV5-1 with TRBJ2-3; tentative D call: TRBD1 (5 bases). Germline CDR1 is SGHRS and CDR2 is YFSETQ. V was clipped by 1 base and J by 4 bases, with 16 bases between them. CDR3 length: 16 amino acids. CDR3 region: CASSLPVGAPADTQYF. In nucleotides, the CDR3 is TGCGCCAGCAGCTTGCCGGTTGGGGCCCCCGCAGATACGCAGTATTTT.

The genes are TRBV27 and TRBJ2-2; a possible D gene is TRBD2 (7 bases). CDR1 is MNHEY, CDR2 SMNVEV, per germline (reference sequence). CDR3 length equals 16 residues. V was trimmed by 3 bases and J by 7 bases, leaving 18 bases between them. The CDR3 coding sequence is TGTGCCAGCAGTTTTGGGGGGGCCCTTCAGCTCGGGGAGCTGTTTTTT. As protein: CASSFGGALQLGELFF.

In regard to this clone: This sample includes further DNA sequences coding for the same CDR3. V and J are TRBV28 and TRBJ2-1; D unclear. Germline V gene sequence: CDR1 MDHEN, CDR2 SYDVKM. V dropped 3 bases and J dropped 4 bases, with 7 bases sitting between them. The CDR3 totals 13 residues. In DNA, the CDR3 is TGTGCCAGCAGTTTGGGCCAGTACAATGAGCAGTTCTTC. It is translated as CASSLGQYNEQFF.

The V and J genes are TRBV28 and TRBJ2-5; D not resolved. Per the germline V gene, CDR1 is MDHEN and CDR2 is SYDVKM. The CDR3 is made up of 13 amino acids. V gave up 5 bases and J gave up 3 bases, with 10 bases separating them. In DNA, the CDR3 is TGTGCCAGCAGTGGCGGTAGGGAAGAGACCCAGTACTTC. As protein: CASSGGREETQYF.

This clone has more than one count but fewer than ten. The J gene is TRBJ1-4, the V gene TRBV7-9; tentatively, D is TRBD1 (5 bases). Between the trimmed V and J ends, which lost 0 bases and 6 bases, there was a span of 8 bases. Looked up from germline, CDR1 is SEHNR and CDR2 is FQNEAQ (reference sequence). This CDR3 is built from 14 residues. The CDR3 sequence is CASSLAGLDEKLFF. The CDR3 DNA follows: TGTGCCAGCAGCTTAGCGGGACTGGATGAAAAACTGTTTTTT.

This chain links TRBV28 with TRBJ1-2; the match to TRBD1 covers 7 bases. This CDR3 has 14 amino acids. V shed 4 bases and J 4 bases; nucleotides not matched to a gene: 6. Germline V gene data show CDR1 as MDHEN and CDR2 as SYDVKM. The CDR3 spells CASSSYRGPYGYTF. Written as DNA, the CDR3 is TGTGCCAGCAGTTCGTACAGGGGACCCTATGGCTACACCTTC.

This chain joins TRBV4-2 and TRBJ1-2; D is possibly TRBD1 (5 bases). The V and J ends lost 2 bases and 3 bases respectively, with 13 bases between them. CDR3 length: 15 residues. CDR1 and CDR2 (germline): LGHNA, YNFKEQ. CDR3 sequence: CASSQNPGVDYGYTF. The CDR3 DNA is TGTGCCAGCAGCCAAAACCCGGGGGTAGACTATGGCTACACCTTC.

The chain is built from TRBV19 and TRBJ2-3; 11 nucleotides match TRBD2. The germline V gene has CDR1 LNHDA and CDR2 SQIVND (reference sequence). The J segment lost 8 bases and the V segment lost 7 bases, leaving 5 bases of the junction unmatched. The CDR3 runs 13 residues. CDR3 loop: CASIGTSGGTQYF. The CDR3, as DNA: TGTGCCAGTATTGGGACTAGCGGAGGTACGCAGTATTTT.

This clone was seen once. V gene TRBV7-3 combines with J gene TRBJ2-3; TRBD1 aligns across 7 bases. The CDR3 contains 15 residues. The ends lost 5 bases at V and 0 bases at J; junction bases unmatched: 5. Germline assignment: CDR1 SGHTA and CDR2 FQGTGA. The CDR3 DNA is TGTGCCAGCAGCGACGGGACAGTTAGCACAGATACGCAGTATTTT. Its protein is CASSDGTVSTDTQYF.

The chain combines TRBV7-6 with TRBJ2-7; D assignment may be TRBD1 or TRBD2 (5 bases each). With 4 bases removed from V and 0 bases from J, the gap between germline ends came to 13 bases. CDR3 length: 15 residues. Germline CDR1 reads SGHVS; CDR2 reads FNYEAQ. The CDR3 nucleotides read TGTGCCAGCAGCTCCCGGGACCATTTCTCCTACGAGCAGTACTTC. It is translated as CASSSRDHFSYEQYF.

The rearrangement uses TRBV28 and TRBJ2-2, with D unresolved. With 6 bases removed from V and 3 bases from J, the gap between germline ends came to 11 bases. The CDR3 runs to 14 residues. CDR1 is MDHEN, CDR2 SYDVKM, per germline. CDR3: CASSSDPDTGELFF. The CDR3 DNA sequence: TGTGCCAGCAGCTCGGACCCTGACACCGGGGAGCTGTTTTTT.

V usage is TRBV28 and J usage is TRBJ1-4; unclear D gene. V was shortened by 7 bases and J by 5 bases, with 14 bases between the two germline ends. Germline V gene lookup returns CDR1 MDHEN and CDR2 SYDVKM. The CDR3 spans 14 residues. This chain's CDR3 is CASTPPGINEKLFF. Written as DNA, the CDR3 is TGTGCCAGCACCCCCCCGGGCATAAATGAAAAACTGTTTTTT.

The rearrangement joins TRBV14 to TRBJ2-3; TRBD2 aligns across 13 bases. Germline V CDR1 and CDR2: SGHDN, FVKESK. The trim removed 1 base at V and 4 bases at J, leaving 8 bases unmatched. CDR3 size: 18 residues. The CDR3, as DNA: TGTGCCAGCAGCCAAGGGTCGACTAGCGGGAGGATAGCAGATACGCAGTATTTT. This codes for CASSQGSTSGRIADTQYF.

J is TRBJ1-2 and V is TRBV14, with 11 bases that match TRBD1. Germline CDR1 reads SGHDN; CDR2 reads FVKESK. The CDR3 has 14 amino acids. V lost 4 bases and J lost 5; bases outside the gene matches: 3. The CDR3 region has the DNA TGTGCCAGCAGCCCCGGGACAGGGGGTTATGGCTACACCTTC. Its protein is CASSPGTGGYGYTF.

The rearrangement joins TRBV11-2 to TRBJ1-4; 8 bases are shared with TRBD1. Trimming took 4 bases from V and 7 from J; bases not matched to a gene: 5. The CDR3 consists of 14 residues. Germline CDR1 and CDR2: SGHAT and FQNNGV. This CDR3 is CASSSVRGREKLFF. CDR3 nucleotide sequence: TGTGCCAGCAGCTCCGTCAGGGGGCGTGAAAAACTGTTTTTT.

The V and J genes are TRBV6-4 and TRBJ2-2; 7 bases align to TRBD2. The germline CDR1 and CDR2 sequences are MRHNA and SNTAGT. The length of the CDR3 is 17 residues. J lost 6 bases, V lost 6 bases, and 16 bases had no gene match. This CDR3 is CASSLLATHIDAGELFF. The CDR3 nucleotides read TGTGCCAGCAGCTTACTAGCGACCCATATCGATGCCGGGGAGCTGTTTTTT.

The chain carries TRBV5-6 and TRBJ1-5; TRBD1 is a possible D gene (6 bases). V shed 2 bases and J shed 4 bases, with 19 bases lying between them. This CDR3 contains 17 residues. Germline assignment: CDR1 SGHDT and CDR2 YYEEEE. The CDR3 nucleotides read TGTGCCAGCAGCTTCCGGACAGCGACACTAGGGAATCAGCCCCAGCATTTT. Residues: CASSFRTATLGNQPQHF.

The rearrangement uses TRBV4-3 and TRBJ2-7, with 11 bases fitting TRBD2. The CDR3 consists of 22 residues. The V segment lost 0 bases and the J segment 3 bases; nucleotides outside the gene matches: 22. Germline CDR1 reads LGHNA; CDR2 reads YSLEER. CDR3 protein: CASSQENLNGRLAGHRGYEQYF. CDR3 coding DNA: TGCGCCAGCAGCCAAGAAAATTTAAATGGAAGACTAGCGGGACATCGGGGCTACGAGCAGTACTTC.

This chain uses TRBV7-9 with TRBJ2-7, with a tentative D call TRBD1 (6 bases). Trimming pared 5 bases from V and 8 bases from J, leaving 19 bases between. Per germline, CDR1 SEHNR and CDR2 FQNEAQ (reference sequence). The CDR3 sequence is 14 residues long. As DNA, the CDR3 is TGTGCCAGCAGCCCCCTACGGGACACCGTCAAGCAGTACTTC. Translating gives CASSPLRDTVKQYF.

This clone was picked up a small number of times. The rearrangement uses TRBV25-1 and TRBJ2-5; TRBD2 matches 7 bases. CDR1 and CDR2 from the germline V gene are MGHDK and SYGVNS. After removal of 4 bases from V and 6 bases from J, the junction contained 8 bases not matched to a gene. The CDR3 runs 14 residues. Here the CDR3 reads CASSGGGSVKTQYF. The CDR3 DNA is TGTGCCAGCAGTGGGGGGGGTTCTGTGAAGACCCAGTACTTC.

The chain employs TRBV28 and TRBJ2-2; D unresolved. Between the trimmed V and J ends, which lost 2 bases and 0 bases, there was a span of 16 bases. Germline V gives CDR1 MDHEN, CDR2 SYDVKM. CDR3 length equals 18 residues. CDR3 region: CASSLHSRSYANTGELFF. CDR3 bases: TGTGCCAGCAGTTTACACTCCCGATCCTACGCGAACACCGGGGAGCTGTTTTTT.

The V gene is TRBV2, the J gene TRBJ1-2, with a possible D match to TRBD1 (5 bases). This CDR3 region has 15 residues. The V end was cut by 8 bases, the J end by 4 bases, with 20 bases between. CDR1 is SNHLY, CDR2 FYNNEI, per germline. The CDR3 protein is CASLILQWGFYGYTF. The CDR3 DNA is TGTGCCAGCCTTATTCTCCAATGGGGCTTCTATGGCTACACCTTC. The whole variable domain, remainder taken from reference TRBV2 and TRBJ1-2, is EPEVTQTPSHQVTQMGQEVILRCVPISNHLYFYWYRQILGQKVEFLVSFYNNEISEKSEIFDDQFSVERPDGSNFTLKIRSTKLEDSAMYFCASLILQWGFYGYTFGSGTRLTVV.

The gene calls are TRBV2 and TRBJ1-5, with 8 bases fitting TRBD1. Germline CDR1 and CDR2: SNHLY and FYNNEI. With V trimmed by 2 bases and J by 7 bases, 1 base remained unmatched. This CDR3 region has 13 residues. The CDR3 here is CASSEQGAQPQHF. The CDR3 DNA reads as TGTGCCAGCAGTGAACAGGGGGCCCAGCCCCAGCATTTT.